The clone carrying this T cell receptor (beta chain) came up many times. CDR3 size: 14 residues. V was shortened by 0 bases and J by 0 bases, with 7 bases between the two germline ends. Per the germline V gene, CDR1 is SGDLS and CDR2 is YYNGEE. One entry per CDR3 protein, called by TCRdb with MiXCR from the 5' RACE reads. The sample lists 150,000 or so distinct CDR3 sequences, around 3.4% occurring once. This entry is derived from a study of identical twins. The TCR comes from a man younger than 30 in good health. Sequenced input: memory T cells sorted from blood. The chain couples TRBV9 to TRBJ2-7, with D hard to call. The CDR3 region has the DNA TGTGCCAGCAGCGTAGATCCAGACTCCTACGAGCAGTACTTC. Translation: CASSVDPDSYEQYF.